This T cell receptor beta chain was recovered during a study of T-cell reconstitution after alpha-beta-depleted transplantation in children. Germline V CDR1 and CDR2: SEHNR, FQNEAQ (reference sequence). There are 16 residues in the CDR3. Trimming pared 5 bases from V and 2 bases from J, leaving 13 bases between. Preparation of the TCRbeta library used unique molecular identifiers. TCRdb itself ran the PCR reads through MiXCR, one entry per CDR3 protein. Of 420,000 or so distinct CDR3 sequences in the sample, approximately 10% were seen once. This sequence joins TRBV7-9 and TRBJ2-6; D remains unclear. This specimen was PBMCs from the stem cell graft donor, taken from the stem cell graft. This receptor was identified in a human donor who donated a stem cell graft to a child with acute myeloid leukemia. The CDR3 protein is CASSRPRAPGANVLTF. In DNA form, the CDR3 reads TGTGCCAGCAGCCGTCCGCGCGCACCTGGGGCCAACGTCCTGACTTTC.